The 14 T cell receptor beta chains below all came from one sample that was sequenced in a study of cytotoxic CD8 clonotypes in ibrutinib-treated CLL. Clones were sequenced by immunoSEQ multiplex PCR, and TCRdb holds only the in-frame ones, with some missing. The table includes some 200,000 clones, 60% to 80% detected once. The sample was PBMCs, taken after 12 months of ibrutinib treatment. The source of these receptors is a human donor with chronic lymphocytic leukemia.

The V and J genes are TRBV5-1 and TRBJ1-1, with D possibly TRBD1 on 6 matching bases. V gave up 3 bases and J gave up 5 bases, with 17 bases separating them. This CDR3 is built from 15 residues. Germline V lookup: CDR1 SGHRS, CDR2 YFSETQ. Here the CDR3 reads CASSSYQPGQTEAFF. The DNA for the CDR3 is TGCGCCAGCAGCTCCTATCAACCGGGACAAACTGAAGCTTTCTTT.

The CDR3 here is CASSVGDRDGNTIYF. The CDR3 nucleotides read TGTGCCAGCAGCGTAGGTGACAGGGATGGAAACACCATATATTTT. This sequence joins TRBV9 and TRBJ1-3; 7 bases map to TRBD1. With 0 bases clipped from V and 3 bases from J, the junction kept 3 bases outside the gene matches. The CDR3 has 15 amino acids. Germline values: CDR1 SGDLS, CDR2 YYNGEE.

The chain has TRBV5-1 and TRBJ2-3, with D possibly TRBD1 on 6 matching bases. The germline V and J ends were trimmed by 2 bases and 7 bases, with 14 bases remaining between them. The CDR3 is 14 amino acids. Germline-derived CDR1 and CDR2 are SGHRS and YFSETQ. The DNA of the CDR3 is TGCGCCAGCAGCTTCGCTCAGGGGCCGAATACGCAGTATTTT. Its translation: CASSFAQGPNTQYF.

The genes are TRBV18 and TRBJ2-7; D unresolved. The germline V gene has CDR1 KGHSH and CDR2 LQKENI. Trimming pared 6 bases from V and 3 bases from J, leaving 15 bases between. CDR3 length: 14 amino acids. CDR3 sequence reads: CASSGSRNNYEQYF. The CDR3 coding sequence is TGTGCCAGCTCTGGGTCCAGAAATAACTACGAGCAGTACTTC.

This clone showed up just a few times. The V and J genes are TRBV5-1 and TRBJ2-1; D unresolved. The V gene's germline CDR1 is SGHRS and CDR2 YFSETQ. V gave up 0 bases and J gave up 9 bases, with 10 bases separating them. CDR3 length: 13 amino acids. The CDR3 is CASSLVGLGEQFF. As DNA, the CDR3 is TGCGCCAGCAGCTTGGTAGGGTTGGGTGAGCAGTTCTTC.

This clone was counted a single time. The chain links TRBV5-8 to TRBJ1-1, with 7 bases identical to TRBD1. The V gene end was trimmed by 6 bases and the J gene end by 5 bases; junction bases not matched to a gene: 16. The CDR3 is 16 amino acids. Germline lookup yields CDR1 SGHTS and CDR2 YDEGEE. The CDR3 loop reads CASTLGQILTKTEAFF. As DNA, the CDR3 is TGTGCCAGCACCCTGGGACAGATACTAACGAAAACTGAAGCTTTCTTT.

The V gene is TRBV4-1, the J gene TRBJ2-7, with unresolved D. Germline CDR1 reads MGHRA; CDR2 reads YSYEKL. This CDR3 is built from 17 residues. Trimming left V 0 bases short and J 4 bases short, with 19 bases between. Written as DNA, the CDR3 is TGCGCCAGCAGCCAAGATTTTAGGCCATCCTCCCCATACGAGCAGTACTTC. This translates into CASSQDFRPSSPYEQYF.

The J gene is TRBJ2-7, the V gene TRBV7-2; no clear D gene. Germline CDR1 reads SGHTA; CDR2 reads FQGNSA. The CDR3 has 14 residues. V was pared by 2 bases and J by 6 bases, with 14 bases between. The CDR3 here is CASSLISRLTEQYF. In nucleotides, the CDR3 is TGTGCCAGCAGCTTAATTTCCAGGCTTACCGAGCAGTACTTC. The variable domain in full, with the rest retrieved from reference TRBV7-2 and TRBJ2-7, is GAGVSQSPSNKVTEKGKDVELRCDPISGHTALYWYRQSLGQGLEFLIYFQGNSAPDKSGLPSDRFSAERTGGSVSTLTIQRTQQEDSAVYLCASSLISRLTEQYFGPGTRLTVT.

The chain couples TRBV7-9 to TRBJ1-3; TRBD1 agrees at 7 bases. This CDR3 is 16 amino acids long. Per germline, CDR1 SEHNR and CDR2 FQNEAQ (reference sequence). The trim removed 4 bases at V and 0 bases at J, leaving 6 bases unmatched. The CDR3 sequence: CASSSTGAPSGNTIYF. The CDR3 nucleotides are TGTGCCAGCAGCTCCACAGGGGCCCCCTCTGGAAACACCATATATTTT.

The chain carries TRBV6-5 and TRBJ1-1; D is possibly TRBD1 (5 bases). Trimming shortened V by 6 bases and J by 2 bases, and 13 bases separated the two germline ends. CDR1 MNHEY and CDR2 SVGAGI come from the germline V gene. This CDR3 is built from 14 residues. CDR3 amino acids: CASSAGTYNTEAFF. The CDR3 DNA reads TGTGCCAGCAGCGCCGGGACCTATAACACTGAAGCTTTCTTT.

J is TRBJ2-3 and V is TRBV11-2; D unclear. The germline gives CDR1 SGHAT, CDR2 FQNNGV. The CDR3 is made up of 11 amino acids. The V and J ends lost 5 bases and 6 bases respectively, with 6 bases between them. CDR3 amino acids: CASSPRDTQYF. CDR3 nucleotides: TGTGCCAGCAGCCCCAGGGATACGCAGTATTTT.

V is TRBV15 and J is TRBJ1-5; D unclear. Trimming pared 0 bases from V and 4 bases from J, leaving 13 bases between. Germline assignment: CDR1 LNHNV and CDR2 YYDKDF (reference sequence). CDR3 length: 16 residues. CDR3 sequence reads: CATSRDFPVQNQPQHF. CDR3 DNA sequence: TGTGCCACCAGCAGAGATTTTCCCGTTCAGAATCAGCCCCAGCATTTT.

As DNA, the CDR3 is TGTGCCAGCAGCTTAGGGGCAGGGTTGGGAAACACCATATATTTT. It specifies CASSLGAGLGNTIYF. The chain joins TRBV7-2 to TRBJ1-3; D is perhaps TRBD1 (5 bases). Germline V lookup: CDR1 SGHTA, CDR2 FQGNSA. The CDR3 has 15 residues. Trimming removed 1 base at V and 4 bases at J, with 11 bases between. The full variable domain, in which reference TRBV7-2 and TRBJ1-3 provide the parts outside the CDR3, is GAGVSQSPSNKVTEKGKDVELRCDPISGHTALYWYRQSLGQGLEFLIYFQGNSAPDKSGLPSDRFSAERTGGSVSTLTIQRTQQEDSAVYLCASSLGAGLGNTIYFGEGSWLTVV.

The CDR3 loop is CASSLDREPQHF. Written as DNA, the CDR3 is TGTGCCAGCAGCTTGGACAGGGAGCCCCAGCATTTT. This chain connects TRBV5-4 to TRBJ1-5; D is possibly TRBD1 (6 bases). V was shortened by 0 bases and J by 8 bases, with 6 bases between the two germline ends. Germline CDR1 reads SGHNT; CDR2 reads YYREEE (reference sequence). The CDR3 is 12 residues long.